The source of this T cell receptor beta chain is a study of T cells after yellow fever vaccination. This CDR3 region has 11 residues. The germline gives CDR1 KGHSH, CDR2 LQKENI. Trimming cost V 0 bases and J 3 bases, with 0 bases left between them. This clonotype occurred many times. MiXCR, applied by TCRdb to the 5' RACE reads, yields one record per CDR3 protein. The repertoire holds some 70,000 distinct CDR3 sequences, with approximately 7% as singletons. The rearrangement uses TRBV18 and TRBJ2-7; the D is unclear. This sample comprised CD8+ T cells sorted from PBMCs, obtained about 41 days after the first yellow fever vaccination. The TCR comes from a man aged 18 to 35 who received the YFV17D yellow fever vaccine. The CDR3 spells CASSPPYEQYV. The DNA of the CDR3 is TGTGCCAGCTCACCACCCTACGAGCAGTACGTC.